Each of the 15 T cell receptor beta chains below was sequenced from the same sample in a study of identical twins. TCRdb redid the calling of the 5' RACE reads with MiXCR, one entry per CDR3 protein. The table has about 220,000 distinct CDR3 sequences, roughly 7.5% seen once; the top ten hold about 5.6%. Separately, the same data were catalogued under a study of yellow fever vaccine responses in identical twins.

Sample: CD8+ T cells sorted from blood. Receptors were obtained from a woman aged 18-29 years in good health.

This clonotype was counted only a few times. The J gene is TRBJ1-2, the V gene TRBV20-1; 8 nucleotides agree with TRBD1. The V gene end was trimmed by 1 base and the J gene end by 7 bases; junction bases not matched to a gene: 8. CDR1 DFQATT and CDR2 SNEGSKA come from the germline V gene (reference sequence). The CDR3 has 14 amino acids. The CDR3 bases are TGCAGTGCTAGAGGGGCGACAGGGGCGATTGGCTACACCTTC. The encoded protein is CSARGATGAIGYTF.

This rearrangement joins TRBV9 to TRBJ1-1; D is unclear. The V end lost 3 bases, the J end lost 0 bases, and 3 bases lay between the germline ends. Germline lookup yields CDR1 SGDLS and CDR2 YYNGEE. The CDR3 has 12 amino acids. The CDR3 sequence is CASSALNTEAFF. The CDR3 DNA reads as TGTGCCAGCAGCGCGTTGAACACTGAAGCTTTCTTT.

This clonotype was detected many times. The chain carries TRBV20-1 and TRBJ1-1; 7 nucleotides align to TRBD1. This CDR3 is built from 14 residues. Trimming removed 3 bases from V and 4 bases from J; junction bases left unmatched: 8. Germline V gene data show CDR1 as DFQATT and CDR2 as SNEGSKA (reference sequence). The CDR3 protein is CSASGGTEITEAFF. CDR3 DNA sequence: TGCAGTGCTAGCGGTGGGACAGAAATCACTGAAGCTTTCTTT.

This clonotype was detected many times. The V and J genes are TRBV7-9 and TRBJ2-5; possible D gene TRBD2, 7 bases. CDR1 and CDR2 (germline): SEHNR, FQNEAQ (reference sequence). Trimming pared 1 base from V and 5 bases from J, leaving 14 bases between. The CDR3 length is 15 residues. The CDR3 protein is CASSLGGGASETQYF. CDR3 bases: TGTGCCAGCAGCTTAGGGGGGGGCGCGTCCGAGACCCAGTACTTC. Filled out from reference TRBV7-9 and TRBJ2-5, the complete variable domain reads DTGVSQNPRHKITKRGQNVTFRCDPISEHNRLYWYRQTLGQGPEFLTYFQNEAQLEKSRLLSDRFSAERPKGSFSTLEIQRTEQGDSAMYLCASSLGGGASETQYFGPGTRLLVL.

This clonotype was detected many times. V is TRBV5-1 and J is TRBJ1-6; D not resolved. The length of the CDR3 is 15 residues. Germline V gene data show CDR1 as SGHRS and CDR2 as YFSETQ. V was trimmed by 4 bases and J by 9 bases, leaving 17 bases between them. In DNA, the CDR3 is TGCGCCAGCAGCCCGCCCGGGATACCCGGTTCACCCCTCCACTTT. Encoded protein: CASSPPGIPGSPLHF.

J is TRBJ2-1 and V is TRBV6-2 or TRBV6-3; 12 bases match TRBD2. The germline V gene has CDR1 MNHEY and CDR2 SVGEGT. This CDR3 is 17 amino acids long. V shed 1 base, J shed 5 bases, and the junction held 6 bases outside the gene matches. The CDR3, as DNA: TGTGCCAGCAGTTACTATGGCCTAGCGGGGGGGAACAATGAGCAGTTCTTC. It codes for CASSYYGLAGGNNEQFF.

This clonotype was seen a handful of times. The chain employs TRBV20-1 and TRBJ1-1; D is perhaps TRBD1 (6 bases). V was clipped by 5 bases and J by 8 bases, with 9 bases between them. Per germline, CDR1 DFQATT and CDR2 SNEGSKA (reference sequence). This CDR3 is 10 amino acids long. Here the CDR3 reads CSAQDSEAFF. The CDR3 DNA reads as TGCAGTGCTCAGGACAGCGAAGCTTTCTTT.

This rearrangement joins TRBV2 to TRBJ2-5, with 13 bases identical to TRBD2. CDR3 size: 15 residues. Germline V gene sequence: CDR1 SNHLY, CDR2 FYNNEI. V lost 6 bases and J lost 0; bases outside the gene matches: 1. In nucleotides, the CDR3 is TGTGCCAGCAGGACTAGCGGGGGGTACCAAGAGACCCAGTACTTC. Protein sequence: CASRTSGGYQETQYF.

Many counts were recorded for this clonotype. This rearrangement joins TRBV6-1 to TRBJ1-1, with D possibly being TRBD1 (5 bases). The germline CDR1 and CDR2 sequences are MNHNS and SASEGT. V lost 6 bases and J lost 3, with 14 bases in between. The CDR3 loop spans 14 amino acids. CDR3: CASSARGGDTEAFF. CDR3 coding DNA: TGTGCCAGCAGCGCCCGGGGAGGGGACACTGAAGCTTTCTTT.

This clonotype came up many times. V gene TRBV12-3 or TRBV12-4 combines with J gene TRBJ2-1; D not resolved. Trimming left V 5 bases short and J 5 bases short, with 7 bases between. The CDR3 covers 12 residues. In DNA, the CDR3 is TGTGCCAGCAGTCCGCCGGACAATGAGCAGTTCTTC. Its translation is CASSPPDNEQFF.

This clonotype was counted many times. The rearrangement links TRBV4-1 to TRBJ1-4; no reliable D call. The CDR3 runs 18 residues. CDR1 is MGHRA and CDR2 is YSYEKL in the germline V gene. V was cut by 2 bases and J by 0 bases, with 16 bases left in between. The CDR3 loop is CASSQLGRRLATNEKLFF. The DNA for the CDR3 is TGCGCCAGCAGCCAACTTGGACGAAGACTCGCAACTAATGAAAAACTGTTTTTT.

This clonotype was recorded at least ten times. The chain couples TRBV5-1 to TRBJ2-1, with a possible D match to TRBD2 (6 bases). Germline values: CDR1 SGHRS, CDR2 YFSETQ. This CDR3 spans 18 amino acids. The ends were cut back, 1 base at V and 0 bases at J, with 17 bases in the middle. The CDR3 is CASSLFSGQESSYNEQFF. The CDR3 DNA reads as TGCGCCAGCAGCTTGTTTAGCGGCCAGGAAAGCTCCTACAATGAGCAGTTCTTC. Full variable domain (outside the CDR3, taken from reference TRBV5-1 and TRBJ2-1): KAGVTQTPRYLIKTRGQQVTLSCSPISGHRSVSWYQQTPGQGLQFLFEYFSETQRNKGNFPGRFSGRQFSNSRSEMNVSTLELGDSALYLCASSLFSGQESSYNEQFFGPGTRLTVL.

The rearrangement links TRBV4-2 to TRBJ2-7, with TRBD2 matching 14 bases. The CDR3 covers 16 residues. Germline CDR1 is LGHNA and CDR2 is YNFKEQ. V shed 1 base and J 3 bases; nucleotides not matched to a gene: 2. Here the CDR3 DNA reads TGTGCCAGCAGCCAAGGCGGACTAGCGGGAGGCTACGAGCAGTACTTC. Translated: CASSQGGLAGGYEQYF.

This clonotype has only a few counts. This chain joins TRBV5-1 and TRBJ1-4; maybe TRBD1 (6 bases). V dropped 1 base and J dropped 5 bases, with 12 bases sitting between them. There are 15 residues in the CDR3. Germline V gene data show CDR1 as SGHRS and CDR2 as YFSETQ. The DNA of the CDR3 is TGCGCCAGCAGCTTGTGGGGGGGCCAGAATGAAAAACTGTTTTTT. As protein: CASSLWGGQNEKLFF.

There are a few counts of this clonotype. The chain uses TRBV12-3 or TRBV12-4 and TRBJ2-2, with TRBD1 matching 8 bases. This CDR3 comprises 12 residues. V shed 5 bases, J shed 11 bases, and the junction held 4 bases outside the gene matches. The CDR3 DNA reads as TGTGCCAGCAGTAAGGACAGGGTAGAGCTGTTTTTT. It encodes CASSKDRVELFF.